The next 21 T cell receptor beta chains were all read from a single sample in a study of T cell responses to AZD1222 COVID-19 vaccine. The data were produced by immunoSEQ multiplex PCR, yet TCRdb's version contains in-frame clones alone and is incomplete. The table lists some 100,000 clones, over 75% of them singletons, with approximately 1.2% in the top ten. The sample was peripheral blood, taken on day 0 of AZD1222 vaccination. The source is an adult in good health.

The chain uses TRBV18 and TRBJ2-5; D possibly corresponds to TRBD1 (6 bases). CDR1 is KGHSH and CDR2 is LQKENI in the germline V gene. This CDR3 spans 15 amino acids. Trimming pared 0 bases from V and 4 bases from J, leaving 12 bases between. The CDR3 sequence: CASSPPGRGGETQYF. In DNA form, the CDR3 reads TGTGCCAGCTCACCACCGGGAAGAGGGGGAGAGACCCAGTACTTC.

This rearrangement joins TRBV5-1 to TRBJ2-3; 10 bases align to TRBD2. The V gene end was trimmed by 6 bases and the J gene end by 3 bases; junction bases not matched to a gene: 13. Germline CDR1 is SGHRS and CDR2 is YFSETQ. There are 17 residues in the CDR3. For the CDR3, the DNA is TGCGCCAGCACCCCCCCGGGGGCAGCGGGGGGGACAGATACGCAGTATTTT. This translates into CASTPPGAAGGTDTQYF.

This clone has a single count. V and J are TRBV5-1 and TRBJ1-3; D is uncertain. The germline V and J ends were trimmed by 0 bases and 6 bases, with 10 bases remaining between them. The germline CDR1 and CDR2 sequences are SGHRS and YFSETQ. This CDR3 spans 14 amino acids. The CDR3 spells CASSLGGSKNTIYF. The CDR3 bases are TGCGCCAGCAGCTTGGGAGGGAGTAAAAACACCATATATTTT.

This chain uses TRBV5-1 with TRBJ1-2; D not resolved. Trimming shortened V by 0 bases and J by 8 bases, and 14 bases separated the two germline ends. The CDR3 extends over 14 amino acids. CDR1 SGHRS and CDR2 YFSETQ come from the germline V gene. CDR3 sequence: CASSLERVGEGYTF. The CDR3, as DNA: TGCGCCAGCAGCTTGGAAAGGGTCGGTGAGGGCTACACCTTC.

The V and J genes are TRBV4-2 and TRBJ2-3; 10 bases are shared with TRBD2. In germline, CDR1 is LGHNA, CDR2 YNFKEQ. The V and J ends lost 1 base and 4 bases, in that order; junction bases with no gene match: 8. This CDR3 has 17 amino acids. The CDR3 nucleotides read TGTGCCAGCAGCCAAGTCCTCCAGCGGGGGGGTTCAGATACGCAGTATTTT. Translating gives CASSQVLQRGGSDTQYF.

This clone was recorded only once. The V and J genes are TRBV29-1 and TRBJ1-1; tentative D call: TRBD1 (5 bases). The germline V gene has CDR1 SQVTM and CDR2 ANQGSEA. Trimming took 1 base from V and 8 from J, leaving 8 bases between them. This CDR3 region has 11 residues. CDR3 amino acids: CSVEGDREAFF. The DNA for the CDR3 is TGCAGCGTTGAAGGGGACCGGGAAGCTTTCTTT.

The chain carries TRBV5-3 and TRBJ1-6; D unclear. TRBV5-3 carries the ORF label, with uncertain function. The CDR3 contains 13 residues. V lost 6 bases, J lost 8 bases, and 12 bases lay in between. The CDR3 reads CARTQVWDSPLHF. CDR3 bases: TGTGCCAGAACCCAGGTCTGGGATTCACCCCTCCACTTT.

The J gene is TRBJ2-5, the V gene TRBV5-8, with 8 nucleotides matching TRBD1. The V and J ends lost 4 bases and 5 bases, in that order; junction bases with no gene match: 7. The CDR3 length is 14 residues. Germline V lookup: CDR1 SGHTS, CDR2 YDEGEE. The CDR3 loop reads CASSLLDRDETQYF. As DNA, the CDR3 is TGTGCCAGCAGCCTACTGGACAGGGATGAGACCCAGTACTTC.

The J gene is TRBJ2-5, the V gene TRBV4-2, with 11 bases identical to TRBD2. Germline values: CDR1 LGHNA, CDR2 YNFKEQ. This CDR3 region has 16 residues. The junction had 5 bases not matched to a gene; V was cut back by 4 bases and J by 1 base. The CDR3 region is CASSPSGLAAQETQYF. The CDR3 nucleotides read TGTGCCAGCAGCCCCTCGGGACTAGCGGCCCAAGAGACCCAGTACTTC.

This chain connects TRBV30 to TRBJ1-1; D may be TRBD1 (5 bases). Trimming cost V 3 bases and J 1 base, with 12 bases left between them. The CDR3 consists of 14 residues. Germline V gene sequence: CDR1 GTSNPN, CDR2 SVGIG (reference sequence). CDR3 nucleotides: TGTGCCTGGAGGGACAACGGTGGGAACACTGAAGCTTTCTTT. It encodes CAWRDNGGNTEAFF.

This clone occurred once. The J gene is TRBJ1-6, the V gene TRBV19; a weak D match, TRBD1 (6 bases). This CDR3 comprises 22 residues. V gave up 11 bases and J gave up 5 bases, with 40 bases separating them. From germline, CDR1 is LNHDA and CDR2 SQIVND (reference sequence). DNA for the CDR3: TGTGCCTCCTCCCGTAAAATTTTTTATCCAGGGGAAGAGAGTTATGATAATTCACCCCTCCACTTT. Residues: CASSRKIFYPGEESYDNSPLHF.

This clone appeared once. The chain links TRBV5-1 to TRBJ1-1; unclear D gene. The germline V gene encodes CDR1 SGHRS and CDR2 YFSETQ. V gave up 4 bases and J gave up 0 bases, with 7 bases separating them. This CDR3 is built from 13 residues. For the CDR3, the DNA is TGCGCCAGCAGCGCTACAGTGAACACTGAAGCTTTCTTT. It is translated as CASSATVNTEAFF. The complete variable domain, with remaining parts taken from reference TRBV5-1 and TRBJ1-1, reads KAGVTQTPRYLIKTRGQQVTLSCSPISGHRSVSWYQQTPGQGLQFLFEYFSETQRNKGNFPGRFSGRQFSNSRSEMNVSTLELGDSALYLCASSATVNTEAFFGQGTRLTVV.

This chain connects TRBV29-1 to TRBJ1-1, with D tentatively TRBD1 (5 bases). Per the germline V gene, CDR1 is SQVTM and CDR2 is ANQGSEA. CDR3 length equals 12 residues. Trimming left V 6 bases short and J 8 bases short, with 16 bases between. CDR3 in amino acids: CSVPEMGGEAFF. CDR3 DNA: TGCAGCGTCCCCGAGATGGGGGGAGAAGCTTTCTTT.

The gene calls are TRBV4-1 and TRBJ1-1; no clear D gene. Germline V CDR1 and CDR2: MGHRA, YSYEKL. Trimming took off 1 base at V and 3 bases at J, with 9 bases between the two ends. The CDR3 length is 14 residues. The CDR3 nucleotides are TGCGCCAGCAGCCAAGGTATAGGCTACACTGAAGCTTTCTTT. Translating it yields CASSQGIGYTEAFF.

V is TRBV5-1 and J is TRBJ1-5; weak D call: TRBD1 (5 bases). The V gene's germline CDR1 is SGHRS and CDR2 YFSETQ. V was trimmed by 6 bases and J by 3 bases, leaving 16 bases between them. This CDR3 has 15 amino acids. The DNA of the CDR3 is TGCGCCAGCACCCGATGCAGGGCGGACAATCAGCCCCAGCATTTT. Its translation is CASTRCRADNQPQHF.

This chain joins TRBV5-1 and TRBJ2-5; no reliable D call. The CDR3 is 13 amino acids. Between the trimmed V and J ends, which lost 1 base and 5 bases, there was a span of 9 bases. Germline CDR1 is SGHRS and CDR2 is YFSETQ. CDR3 region: CASSLTVGETQYF. DNA of the CDR3: TGCGCCAGCAGCTTGACTGTGGGGGAGACCCAGTACTTC.

A single count supports this clone. The chain couples TRBV15 to TRBJ2-5; TRBD1 aligns across 9 bases. V shed 3 bases and J 5 bases; nucleotides not matched to a gene: 10. Germline V gene data show CDR1 as LNHNV and CDR2 as YYDKDF (reference sequence). This CDR3 has 16 amino acids. The CDR3 bases are TGTGCCACCAGCAGGTTAAGGGACAGGGTCGGGGAGACCCAGTACTTC. Protein: CATSRLRDRVGETQYF.

The genes are TRBV3-1 (or the pseudogene TRBV3-2) and TRBJ1-2; TRBD1 matches at 8 bases. CDR1 and CDR2 from the germline V gene are LGHDT and YNNKEL (reference sequence). Trimming removed 3 bases from V and 6 bases from J; junction bases left unmatched: 12. This CDR3 comprises 16 residues. This CDR3 reads CASSHRDRSMGHGYTF. CDR3 bases: TGTGCCAGCAGCCACAGGGACAGGTCCATGGGGCATGGCTACACCTTC.

The chain employs TRBV19 and TRBJ1-5, with a tentative D call TRBD1 (6 bases). The CDR3 sequence is 15 residues long. CDR1 is LNHDA, CDR2 SQIVND, per germline (reference sequence). The V end was cut by 8 bases, the J end by 0 bases, with 14 bases between. CDR3 bases: TGTGCCAGTCAAATACAGGGTTATAGCAATCAGCCCCAGCATTTT. Amino acid sequence: CASQIQGYSNQPQHF.

The DNA for the CDR3 is TGTGCCAGCAGCTTACAGACGGGGCTCTACGAGCAGTACTTC. It translates to CASSLQTGLYEQYF. The V and J genes are TRBV7-6 and TRBJ2-7, with D possibly called TRBD1 or TRBD2 (5 bases each). Germline V CDR1 and CDR2: SGHVS, FNYEAQ. The CDR3 covers 14 residues. The V end was cut by 2 bases, the J end by 3 bases, with 11 bases between.

The rearrangement joins TRBV19 to TRBJ1-2; D is unresolved. This CDR3 has 12 residues. Trimming cost V 5 bases and J 2 bases, with 6 bases left between them. The germline V gene has CDR1 LNHDA and CDR2 SQIVND (reference sequence). Here the CDR3 reads CASSERNYGYTF. Here the CDR3 DNA reads TGTGCCAGTAGTGAGCGGAACTATGGCTACACCTTC. Supplemented by reference TRBV19 and TRBJ1-2, the full variable domain reads DGGITQSPKYLFRKEGQNVTLSCEQNLNHDAMYWYRQDPGQGLRLIYYSQIVNDFQKGDIAEGYSVSREKKESFPLTVTSAQKNPTAFYLCASSERNYGYTFGSGTRLTVV.